This is a list of T cell receptor beta chains from one sample in a study of radiation and T cells in renal cell carcinoma. The protocol was immunoSEQ multiplex PCR, while the TCRdb copy is restricted to in-frame clones and leaves out a portion. Of some 44,000 clones in the sample, around four fifths were seen once. The source was blood, collected from a patient whose treatment included radiotherapy and nephrectomy. Receptor source: a woman between 65 and 79 years old with renal cell carcinoma. Each CDR3 is given with its conserved first and last residue.

V gene: TRBV29-1
CDR3 protein: CSVEGGMNTEAFF

V gene: TRBV30
CDR3 protein: CAWKSGMDTGELFF

V gene: TRBV18
CDR3 protein: CASSTRTGNTEAFF

V gene: TRBV2
CDR3 protein: CASSEPTGNNEQFF

V gene: TRBV5-1
CDR3 protein: CASSPTGEYGYTF

V gene: TRBV19
CDR3 protein: CASSNREGYGYTF

V gene: TRBV7-9
CDR3 protein: CASSLEGDYGYTF

V gene: TRBV15
CDR3 protein: CAIGLAGGPKDTQYF

V gene: TRBV19
CDR3 protein: CASSSKGGTDTQYF

V gene: TRBV9
CDR3 protein: CASSDGPGTSILRATYNEQFF

V gene: TRBV5-1
CDR3 protein: CASSLNAGSYEQYF

V gene: TRBV6-4
CDR3 protein: CASRGVRGNNEQFF

V gene: TRBV18
CDR3 protein: CASSPPGQGYEQYF

V gene: TRBV19
CDR3 protein: CASSLRTSGLLGYTF

V gene: TRBV5-6
CDR3 protein: CASSPGPNPPDTQYF

V gene: TRBV7-2
CDR3 protein: CASSLLLQAGPYGYTF

V gene: TRBV7-9
CDR3 protein: CASSLALAGVDTQYF

V gene: TRBV5-1
CDR3 protein: CASSLLAATYEQYF

V gene: TRBV5-4
CDR3 protein: CASSLGATEAFF

V gene: TRBV7-9
CDR3 protein: CASSLVPGDNEQFF

V gene: TRBV6-5
CDR3 protein: CASSYGTGSLYGYTF

V gene: TRBV5-1
CDR3 protein: CASTAAGTQQFF

V gene: TRBV18
CDR3 protein: CASSLGTSGGLSTDTQYF

V gene: TRBV19
CDR3 protein: CASMSSTSNQPQHF

V gene: TRBV18
CDR3 protein: CASSPPSGFEAFF

V gene: TRBV9
CDR3 protein: CASSGDSNEQFF

V gene: TRBV12-5
CDR3 protein: CASGLSLGVLPYEQYF

V gene: TRBV29-1
CDR3 protein: CSALTGLANYGYTF

V gene: TRBV6-5
CDR3 protein: CASSYWQNTDTQYF

V gene: TRBV27
CDR3 protein: CASSPGSEAQETQYF

V gene: TRBV27
CDR3 protein: CASSRGRDTQYF

V gene: TRBV5-1
CDR3 protein: CASSRTSGGYNEQFF

V gene: TRBV18
CDR3 protein: CASSPDDSRLTEAFF

V gene: TRBV19
CDR3 protein: CAARDRRNTIYF

V gene: TRBV13
CDR3 protein: CASSLGGHYEQYF